This TCR beta chain was captured by sequencing in a study of cytomegalovirus exposure and HLA in healthy donors. At the level of the study: Inside one of the first data releases sat some 93 million unique TCRs taken from HLA-typed donors. Most donors, around 81% of 350 to 450 genotyped, fell in the Caucasian-associated ancestry cluster. Whole-study results and caveats: Cytomegalovirus-associated TCR beta chains were listed, numbering roughly 150. The majority of CMV-associated TCR beta chains were reported as apparently HLA-restricted in a later analysis.

Details on this clone: Its antigen remains unidentified.

Primers for the PCR totalled 60 Vbeta and 13 Jbeta. Data came from immunoSEQ multiplex PCR; TCRdb stores just in-frame clones and leaves some out. The sample holds tens of thousands of clones, roughly 67% seen once. The V end was cut by 1 base, the J end by 9 bases, with 16 bases between. The CDR3 extends over 15 amino acids. Germline loops: CDR1 LGHNA, CDR2 YNFKEQ. Sequencing used PBMCs. This sequence was found in a man in his forties or fifties in good health and CMV-seropositive. The chain combines TRBV4-2 with TRBJ2-1; TRBD1 might be the D (5 bases). The DNA for the CDR3 is TGTGCCAGCAGCCAAGCGCCAGGGTTGGGCGGTGAGCAGTTCTTC. Translation: CASSQAPGLGGEQFF.